These 18 T cell receptor beta chains came from one sample sequenced in a study of T cells after yellow fever vaccination. TCRdb independently ran MiXCR on the 5' RACE reads; one entry per CDR3 protein. The sample consists of some 290,000 distinct CDR3 sequences, roughly 10% of them appearing once. The sequenced sample was CD4+ T cells sorted from PBMCs, obtained 45 days after the yellow fever booster vaccination. Source of these receptors: a man aged 18-30 years who received the YFV17D yellow fever vaccine.

This chain uses TRBV18 with TRBJ1-4; tentatively, D is TRBD1 (6 bases). Germline V lookup: CDR1 KGHSH, CDR2 LQKENI. This CDR3 has 13 residues. Trimming shortened V by 5 bases and J by 6 bases, and 10 bases separated the two germline ends. The CDR3, as DNA: TGTGCCAGCTCAGGACAGAGCCATGAAAAACTGTTTTTT. Translation: CASSGQSHEKLFF.

The CDR3 here is CASSSLAGLSTDTQYF. DNA for the CDR3: TGTGCCAGCAGCTCCCTAGCGGGGCTTAGCACAGATACGCAGTATTTT. This rearrangement joins TRBV7-6 to TRBJ2-3; 9 bases agree with TRBD2. The length of the CDR3 is 16 residues. After removal of 4 bases from V and 0 bases from J, the junction contained 5 bases not matched to a gene. CDR1 is SGHVS, CDR2 FNYEAQ, per germline.

This clonotype came up a few times. This chain links TRBV7-2 with TRBJ1-2; no definite D call. V was pared by 3 bases and J by 4 bases, with 12 bases between. The CDR3 covers 14 residues. Per the germline V gene, CDR1 is SGHTA and CDR2 is FQGNSA. This chain's CDR3 is CASSLGPMFYGYTF. DNA of the CDR3: TGTGCCAGCAGCTTGGGCCCAATGTTCTATGGCTACACCTTC.

This clonotype was seen a few times. V usage is TRBV12-3 or TRBV12-4 and J usage is TRBJ2-6; D gene unclear. This CDR3 comprises 11 residues. V gave up 7 bases and J gave up 12 bases, with 10 bases separating them. CDR3: CASKDLSVLTF. The CDR3 nucleotides read TGTGCCAGCAAGGATTTGAGCGTCCTGACTTTC.

This clonotype was seen only a few times. The rearrangement joins TRBV3-1 to TRBJ1-6; TRBD1 matches 8 bases. The ends lost 2 bases at V and 10 bases at J; junction bases unmatched: 4. Germline lookup yields CDR1 LGHDT and CDR2 YNNKEL (reference sequence). The CDR3 totals 14 residues. CDR3 sequence: CASSQRTGPSPLHF. The DNA of the CDR3 is TGTGCCAGCAGCCAACGGACAGGGCCCTCACCCCTCCACTTT.

Only a few counts were recorded for this clonotype. CDR3: CASSITNLRGELFF. The CDR3 coding sequence is TGTGCCAGCAGTATAACCAATCTTCGCGGGGAGCTGTTTTTT. The chain has TRBV6-5 and TRBJ2-2; no firm D call. V lost 5 bases and J lost 7, with 14 bases in between. CDR3 length: 14 residues. Per germline, CDR1 MNHEY and CDR2 SVGAGI.

This clonotype was seen at least ten times. The chain employs TRBV7-2 and TRBJ2-7; D uncertain. The V and J ends lost 4 bases and 0 bases respectively, with 7 bases between them. The length of the CDR3 is 13 residues. The germline V gene encodes CDR1 SGHTA and CDR2 FQGNSA. CDR3 in amino acids: CASSSTPSYEQYF. In DNA, the CDR3 is TGTGCCAGCAGCTCGACTCCCTCCTACGAGCAGTACTTC.

CDR3 residues: CASKVNYEQYF. The CDR3 bases are TGTGCCAGCAAGGTGAATTACGAGCAGTACTTC. The chain carries TRBV2 and TRBJ2-7; D gene ambiguous. The CDR3 totals 11 residues. The V gene lost 7 bases and the J gene lost 4 bases, with 8 bases spanning the gap. Germline assignment: CDR1 SNHLY and CDR2 FYNNEI.

The chain recombines TRBV7-3 with TRBJ2-1, with 7 positions matching TRBD2. The ends lost 3 bases at V and 7 bases at J; junction bases unmatched: 6. The CDR3 contains 14 residues. The germline CDR1 and CDR2 sequences are SGHTA and FQGTGA. CDR3 coding DNA: TGTGCCAGCAGCTTGAGCGGGGTTAGTAATGAGCAGTTCTTC. Translation gives CASSLSGVSNEQFF.

The chain has TRBV7-2 and TRBJ1-4; TRBD1 matches 8 bases. The J segment lost 6 bases and the V segment lost 1 base, leaving 7 bases of the junction unmatched. The CDR3 has 16 amino acids. CDR1 and CDR2 from the germline V gene are SGHTA and FQGNSA. CDR3 in amino acids: CASSLEPRGLDEKLFF. The CDR3 coding sequence is TGTGCCAGCAGCTTAGAGCCCAGGGGGCTGGATGAAAAACTGTTTTTT.

This CDR3 is CASKDRGGKVRSYNEQFF. CDR3 DNA: TGTGCCAGCAAGGACAGAGGGGGAAAGGTGAGGTCCTACAATGAGCAGTTCTTC. The V and J genes are TRBV2 and TRBJ2-1; TRBD1 might be the D (6 bases). This CDR3 is 18 amino acids long. CDR1 and CDR2 (germline): SNHLY, FYNNEI. V was pared by 7 bases and J by 1 base, with 23 bases between.

The table lists this clonotype with a few counts. The chain has TRBV24-1 and TRBJ2-5, with 9 bases matching TRBD2. This CDR3 contains 14 residues. With V trimmed by 12 bases and J by 4 bases, 11 bases remained unmatched. Germline V gene sequence: CDR1 KGHDR, CDR2 SFDVKD. The CDR3 protein is CASQAGGRRETQYF. In nucleotides, the CDR3 is TGTGCCTCCCAGGCGGGGGGGCGTCGAGAGACCCAGTACTTC.

The sample holds a few counts of this clonotype. This chain joins TRBV19 and TRBJ1-1; no definite D call. V was clipped by 4 bases and J by 1 base, with 10 bases between them. CDR1 LNHDA and CDR2 SQIVND come from the germline V gene (reference sequence). This CDR3 has 14 amino acids. CDR3 nucleotide sequence: TGTGCCAGTAGTACCATAGGGAGGAACACTGAAGCTTTCTTT. It yields the protein CASSTIGRNTEAFF.

This clonotype was detected a few times. The V gene is TRBV7-9, the J gene TRBJ1-5, with D possibly TRBD1 on 5 matching bases. V lost 1 base and J 5 bases, leaving 9 bases between the germline ends. The CDR3 runs to 14 residues. Germline-derived CDR1 and CDR2 are SEHNR and FQNEAQ (reference sequence). Here the CDR3 reads CASSLGGSHQPQHF. In nucleotides, the CDR3 is TGTGCCAGCAGCTTAGGGGGGTCACATCAGCCCCAGCATTTT.

This chain joins TRBV5-1 and TRBJ1-2; the D gene is possibly TRBD1 (6 bases). The CDR3 extends over 15 amino acids. The V end was cut by 0 bases, the J end by 9 bases, with 18 bases between. Germline V lookup: CDR1 SGHRS, CDR2 YFSETQ. The CDR3 coding sequence is TGCGCCAGCAGCTTGGACCCCGCGGGGGCTGGGCGCTACACCTTC. Its protein product is CASSLDPAGAGRYTF.

The chain couples TRBV20-1 to TRBJ2-2, with TRBD2 as a possible D gene (5 bases). Trimming shortened V by 3 bases and J by 4 bases, and 6 bases separated the two germline ends. CDR3 length: 12 residues. Germline CDR1 reads DFQATT; CDR2 reads SNEGSKA (reference sequence). CDR3 in DNA: TGCAGTGCTAGGGGAGCCACCGGGGAGCTGTTTTTT. Its translation is CSARGATGELFF.

The sample holds a few counts of this clonotype. V usage is TRBV29-1 and J usage is TRBJ2-5; D possibly uses TRBD1 or TRBD2 (5 bases each). There are 13 residues in the CDR3. The germline V gene encodes CDR1 SQVTM and CDR2 ANQGSEA. V lost 4 bases and J 5 bases, leaving 14 bases between the germline ends. For the CDR3, the DNA is TGCAGCGTTGTTTTGGGGGAAGGGGAGACCCAGTACTTC. This translates into CSVVLGEGETQYF.

The sample holds many counts of this clonotype. This rearrangement joins TRBV5-5 to TRBJ2-5; TRBD2 is a possible D gene (6 bases). The CDR3 is 13 residues long. The germline gives CDR1 SGHKS, CDR2 YYEKEE (reference sequence). V was clipped by 3 bases and J by 3 bases, with 9 bases between them. As DNA, the CDR3 is TGTGCCAGCAGCTGGACGGGGGAAGAGACCCAGTACTTC. Its translation is CASSWTGEETQYF.